The present T cell receptor (beta chain) was sequenced within a study of blood T cell repertoires in COVID-19. Trimming cost V 0 bases and J 1 base, with 10 bases left between them. This CDR3 comprises 16 residues. Germline CDR1 reads KGHSH; CDR2 reads LQKENI. The table came from immunoSEQ multiplex PCR; TCRdb's copy has only in-frame clones and leaves some out. The sample has approximately 250,000 clones, 70% to 90% seen once; the top ten hold roughly 4%. The specimen sequenced was PBMCs or T cells enriched from blood (not recorded which). This TCR derives from a woman in her thirties with acute COVID-19. The chain carries TRBV18 and TRBJ2-1, with D perhaps TRBD1 (6 bases). For the CDR3, the DNA is TGTGCCAGCTCACCACCGAACAGGGAGTCCTACAATGAGCAGTTCTTC. Translated, it gives CASSPPNRESYNEQFF.